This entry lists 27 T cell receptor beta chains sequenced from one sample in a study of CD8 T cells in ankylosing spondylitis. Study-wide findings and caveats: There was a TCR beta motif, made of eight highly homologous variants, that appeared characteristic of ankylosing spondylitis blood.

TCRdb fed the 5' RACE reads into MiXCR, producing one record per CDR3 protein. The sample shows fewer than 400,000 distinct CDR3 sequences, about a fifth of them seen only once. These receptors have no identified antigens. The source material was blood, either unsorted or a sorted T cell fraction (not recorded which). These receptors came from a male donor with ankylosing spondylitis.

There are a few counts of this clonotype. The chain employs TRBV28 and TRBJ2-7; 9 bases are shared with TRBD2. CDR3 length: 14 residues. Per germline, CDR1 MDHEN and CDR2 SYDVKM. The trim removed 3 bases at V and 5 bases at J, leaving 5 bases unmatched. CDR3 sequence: CASSFSGRAHEQYF. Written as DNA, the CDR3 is TGTGCCAGCAGTTTTAGCGGGAGAGCCCACGAGCAGTACTTC.

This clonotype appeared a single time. Written as DNA, the CDR3 is TGTGCCAGCAGCCCCCGGACTAGCGGAATTAATGAGCAGTTCTTC. The encoded protein is CASSPRTSGINEQFF. The chain has TRBV11-3 and TRBJ2-1, with TRBD2 matching 10 bases. Germline loops: CDR1 SGHNT, CDR2 YENEEA. The trim removed 5 bases at V and 7 bases at J, leaving 8 bases unmatched. The CDR3 extends over 15 amino acids.

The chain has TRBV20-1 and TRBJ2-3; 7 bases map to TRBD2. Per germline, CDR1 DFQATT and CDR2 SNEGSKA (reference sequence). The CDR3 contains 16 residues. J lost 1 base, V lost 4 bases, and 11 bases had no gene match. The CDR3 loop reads CSATGAGSGGTDTQYF. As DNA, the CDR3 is TGCAGTGCTACCGGGGCCGGGAGCGGGGGCACAGATACGCAGTATTTT.

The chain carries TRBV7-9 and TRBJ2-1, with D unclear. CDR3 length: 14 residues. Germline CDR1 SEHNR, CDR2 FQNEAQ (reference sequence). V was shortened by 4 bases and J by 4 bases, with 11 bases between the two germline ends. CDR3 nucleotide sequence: TGTGCCAGCAGCTCCTCGACCGTTTACAATGAGCAGTTCTTC. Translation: CASSSSTVYNEQFF.

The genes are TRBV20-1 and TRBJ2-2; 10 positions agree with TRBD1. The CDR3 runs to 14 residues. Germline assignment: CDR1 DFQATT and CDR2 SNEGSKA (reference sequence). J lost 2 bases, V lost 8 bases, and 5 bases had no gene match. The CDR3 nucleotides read TGCAGTTTACGACAGGGGGCAAACACCGGGGAGCTGTTTTTT. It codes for CSLRQGANTGELFF.

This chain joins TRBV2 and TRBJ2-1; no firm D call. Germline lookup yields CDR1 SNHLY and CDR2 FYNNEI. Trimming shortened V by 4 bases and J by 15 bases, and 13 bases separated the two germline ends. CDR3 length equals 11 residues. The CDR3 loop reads CASSVEALGFF. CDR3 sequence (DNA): TGTGCCAGCAGTGTGGAAGCCTTAGGGTTCTTC.

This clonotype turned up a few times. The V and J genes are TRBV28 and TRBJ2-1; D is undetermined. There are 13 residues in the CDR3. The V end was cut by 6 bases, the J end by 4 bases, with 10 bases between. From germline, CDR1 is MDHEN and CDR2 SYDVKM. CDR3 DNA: TGTGCCAGCAGACGGAATGATTACAATGAGCAGTTCTTC. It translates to CASRRNDYNEQFF.

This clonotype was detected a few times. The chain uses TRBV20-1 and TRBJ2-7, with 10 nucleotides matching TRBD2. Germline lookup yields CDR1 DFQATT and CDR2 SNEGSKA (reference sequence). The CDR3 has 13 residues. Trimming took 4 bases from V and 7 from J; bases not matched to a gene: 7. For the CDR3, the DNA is TGCAGTGCTACCTCGACTAGCGGGTGGGAGCAGTACTTC. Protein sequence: CSATSTSGWEQYF.

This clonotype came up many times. CDR3 DNA: TGTGCCAGCAGCCTACCGAATGGCGAGCAGTACTTC. This encodes CASSLPNGEQYF. The rearrangement uses TRBV7-9 and TRBJ2-7; no definite D call. The CDR3 runs 12 residues. Germline V gene sequence: CDR1 SEHNR, CDR2 FQNEAQ (reference sequence). The V end was cut by 5 bases, the J end by 6 bases, with 11 bases between.

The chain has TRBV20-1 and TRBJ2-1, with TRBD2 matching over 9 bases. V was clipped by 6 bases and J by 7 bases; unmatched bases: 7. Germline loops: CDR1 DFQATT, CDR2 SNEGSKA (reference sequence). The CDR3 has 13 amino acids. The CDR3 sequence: CSAAGGPFNEQFF. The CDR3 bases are TGCAGTGCCGCGGGGGGGCCTTTTAATGAGCAGTTCTTC.

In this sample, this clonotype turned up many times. DNA of the CDR3: TGCAGCGTTGACCAGATAAGCTCCTACAATGAGCAGTTCTTC. Translating it yields CSVDQISSYNEQFF. This sequence joins TRBV29-1 and TRBJ2-1, with unresolved D. The ends were cut back, 3 bases at V and 0 bases at J, with 9 bases in the middle. This CDR3 is built from 14 residues. CDR1 and CDR2 (germline): SQVTM, ANQGSEA.

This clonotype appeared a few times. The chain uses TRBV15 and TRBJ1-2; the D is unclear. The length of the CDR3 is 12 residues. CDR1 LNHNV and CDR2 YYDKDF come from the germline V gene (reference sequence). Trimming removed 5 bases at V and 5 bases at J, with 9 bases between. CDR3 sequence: CATSAAQYGYTF. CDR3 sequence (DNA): TGTGCCACCAGCGCAGCACAATATGGCTACACCTTC.

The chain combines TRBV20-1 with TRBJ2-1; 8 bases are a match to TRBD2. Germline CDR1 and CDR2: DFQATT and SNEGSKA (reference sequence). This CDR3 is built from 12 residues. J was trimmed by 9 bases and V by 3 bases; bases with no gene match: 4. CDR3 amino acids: CSASGREAEQFF. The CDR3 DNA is TGCAGTGCTAGCGGGAGGGAAGCTGAGCAGTTCTTC.

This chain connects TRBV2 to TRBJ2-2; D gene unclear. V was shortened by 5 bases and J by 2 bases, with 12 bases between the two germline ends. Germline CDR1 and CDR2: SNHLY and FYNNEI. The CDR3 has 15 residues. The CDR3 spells CASSQTDINTGELFF. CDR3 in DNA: TGTGCCAGCAGTCAAACAGACATCAACACCGGGGAGCTGTTTTTT.

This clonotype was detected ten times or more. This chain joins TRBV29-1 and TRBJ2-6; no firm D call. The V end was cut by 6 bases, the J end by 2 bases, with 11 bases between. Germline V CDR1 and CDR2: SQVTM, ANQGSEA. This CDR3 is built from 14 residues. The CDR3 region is CSVQPNAGANVLTF. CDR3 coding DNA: TGCAGCGTCCAACCAAACGCTGGGGCCAACGTCCTGACTTTC. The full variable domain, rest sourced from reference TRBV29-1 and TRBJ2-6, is SAVISQKPSRDICQRGTSLTIQCQVDSQVTMMFWYRQQPGQSLTLIATANQGSEATYESGFVIDKFPISRPNLTFSTLTVSNMSPEDSSIYLCSVQPNAGANVLTFGAGSRLTVL.

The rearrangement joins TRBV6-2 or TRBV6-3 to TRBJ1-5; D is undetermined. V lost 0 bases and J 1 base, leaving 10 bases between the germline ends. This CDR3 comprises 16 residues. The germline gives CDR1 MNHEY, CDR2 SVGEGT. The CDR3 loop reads CASSYSIASSNQPQHF. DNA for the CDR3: TGTGCCAGCAGTTACTCGATAGCTAGCAGCAATCAGCCCCAGCATTTT.

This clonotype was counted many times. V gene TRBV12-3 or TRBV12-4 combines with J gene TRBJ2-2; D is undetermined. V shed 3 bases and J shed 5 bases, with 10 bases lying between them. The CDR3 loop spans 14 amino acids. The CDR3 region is CASSFDYGTGELFF. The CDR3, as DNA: TGTGCCAGCAGTTTCGATTACGGGACCGGGGAGCTGTTTTTT.

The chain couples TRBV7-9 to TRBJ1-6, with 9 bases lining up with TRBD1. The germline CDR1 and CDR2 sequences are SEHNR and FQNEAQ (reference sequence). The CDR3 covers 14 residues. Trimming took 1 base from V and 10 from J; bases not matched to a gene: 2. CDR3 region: CASSLGGTGSPLHF. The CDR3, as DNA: TGTGCCAGCAGCTTAGGGGGGACAGGGTCACCCCTCCACTTT.

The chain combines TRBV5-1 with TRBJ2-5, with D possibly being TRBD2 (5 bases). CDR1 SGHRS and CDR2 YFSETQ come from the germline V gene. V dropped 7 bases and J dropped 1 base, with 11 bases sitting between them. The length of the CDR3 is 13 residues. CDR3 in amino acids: CASRRTLQETQYF. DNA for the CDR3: TGCGCCAGCCGAAGGACTCTCCAAGAGACCCAGTACTTC.

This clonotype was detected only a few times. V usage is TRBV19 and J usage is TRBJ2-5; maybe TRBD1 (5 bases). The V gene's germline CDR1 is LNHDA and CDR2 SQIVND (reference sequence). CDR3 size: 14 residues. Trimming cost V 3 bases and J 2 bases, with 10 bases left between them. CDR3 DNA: TGTGCCAGTAGTATCGGCAGGGCGCAAGAGACCCAGTACTTC. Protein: CASSIGRAQETQYF.

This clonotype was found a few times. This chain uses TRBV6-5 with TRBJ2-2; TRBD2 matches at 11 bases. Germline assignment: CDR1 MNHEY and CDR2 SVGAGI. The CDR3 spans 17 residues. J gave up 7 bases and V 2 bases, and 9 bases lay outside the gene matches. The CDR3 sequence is CASSYPRIAGGSGELFF. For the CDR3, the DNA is TGTGCCAGCAGTTACCCCCGAATAGCGGGAGGGAGCGGGGAGCTGTTTTTT.

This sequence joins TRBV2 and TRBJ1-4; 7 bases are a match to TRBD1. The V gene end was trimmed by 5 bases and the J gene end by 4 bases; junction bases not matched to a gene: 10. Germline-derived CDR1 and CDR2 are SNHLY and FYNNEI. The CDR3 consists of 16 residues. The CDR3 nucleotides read TGTGCCAGCAGTTGGTGGCCGGGACAGAGTAATGAAAAACTGTTTTTT. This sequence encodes CASSWWPGQSNEKLFF.

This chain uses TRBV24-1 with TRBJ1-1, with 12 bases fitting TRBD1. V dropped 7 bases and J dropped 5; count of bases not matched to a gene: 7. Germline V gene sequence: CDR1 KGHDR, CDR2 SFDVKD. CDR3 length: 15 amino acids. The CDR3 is CATSGTGGAGTEAFF. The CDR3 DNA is TGTGCCACCAGCGGGACAGGGGGCGCAGGAACTGAAGCTTTCTTT.

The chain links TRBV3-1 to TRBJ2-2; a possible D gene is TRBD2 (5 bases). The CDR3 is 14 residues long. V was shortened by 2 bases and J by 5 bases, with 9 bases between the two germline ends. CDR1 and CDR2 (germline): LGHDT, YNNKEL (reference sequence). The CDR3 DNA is TGTGCCAGCAGCCAAAACTGGAGGACCGGGGAGCTGTTTTTT. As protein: CASSQNWRTGELFF.

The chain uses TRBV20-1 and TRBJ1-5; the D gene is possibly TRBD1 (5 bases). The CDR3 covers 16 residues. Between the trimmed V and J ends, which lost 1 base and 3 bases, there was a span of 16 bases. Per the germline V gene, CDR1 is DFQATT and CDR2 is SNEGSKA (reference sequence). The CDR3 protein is CSARALGGSPNQPQHF. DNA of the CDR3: TGCAGTGCTAGAGCTCTGGGGGGTTCCCCCAATCAGCCCCAGCATTTT.

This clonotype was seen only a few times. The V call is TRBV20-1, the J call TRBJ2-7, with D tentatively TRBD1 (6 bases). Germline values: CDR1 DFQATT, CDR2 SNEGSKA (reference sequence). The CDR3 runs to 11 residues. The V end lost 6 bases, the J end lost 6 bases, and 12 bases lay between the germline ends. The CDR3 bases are TGCAGTGCAACCTACAGGGTCGAGCAGTACTTC. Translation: CSATYRVEQYF.

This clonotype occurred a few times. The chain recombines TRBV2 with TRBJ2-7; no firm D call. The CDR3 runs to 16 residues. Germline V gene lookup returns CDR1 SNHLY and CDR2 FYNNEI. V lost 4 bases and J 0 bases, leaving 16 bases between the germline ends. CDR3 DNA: TGTGCCAGCAGTGTCGGTAATCTCCGTTCCTCCTACGAGCAGTACTTC. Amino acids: CASSVGNLRSSYEQYF.